This T cell receptor beta chain was captured in a study of OX40 agonist ivuxolimab in advanced cancers. The method was immunoSEQ multiplex PCR; TCRdb's version includes in-frame clones alone and lacks a portion of them. This sample has 42,000 or so clones, with about 79% found just once. In regard to this clone: Its target is unknown.

V was clipped by 5 bases and J by 9 bases, with 11 bases between them. From germline, CDR1 is MNHNY and CDR2 SVGAGI (reference sequence). This CDR3 is built from 12 residues. Study-level points and caveats: The authors also found low normalized T-cell clonal expansion in some nonresponders. CD8+ T cells showed, on average, more clonal expansion than CD4+ cells.

This material consisted of CD4+ or CD8+ T cells sorted from blood, taken in a trial of the OX40 agonist ivuxolimab. This TCR was sampled from an adult with an advanced solid tumor such as melanoma, head and neck, liver or kidney cancer. The rearrangement joins TRBV6-6 to TRBJ2-1; no reliable D call. DNA for the CDR3: TGTGCCAGCAGTCCTCTTCGTGCTGAGCAGTTCTTC. Translation gives CASSPLRAEQFF.